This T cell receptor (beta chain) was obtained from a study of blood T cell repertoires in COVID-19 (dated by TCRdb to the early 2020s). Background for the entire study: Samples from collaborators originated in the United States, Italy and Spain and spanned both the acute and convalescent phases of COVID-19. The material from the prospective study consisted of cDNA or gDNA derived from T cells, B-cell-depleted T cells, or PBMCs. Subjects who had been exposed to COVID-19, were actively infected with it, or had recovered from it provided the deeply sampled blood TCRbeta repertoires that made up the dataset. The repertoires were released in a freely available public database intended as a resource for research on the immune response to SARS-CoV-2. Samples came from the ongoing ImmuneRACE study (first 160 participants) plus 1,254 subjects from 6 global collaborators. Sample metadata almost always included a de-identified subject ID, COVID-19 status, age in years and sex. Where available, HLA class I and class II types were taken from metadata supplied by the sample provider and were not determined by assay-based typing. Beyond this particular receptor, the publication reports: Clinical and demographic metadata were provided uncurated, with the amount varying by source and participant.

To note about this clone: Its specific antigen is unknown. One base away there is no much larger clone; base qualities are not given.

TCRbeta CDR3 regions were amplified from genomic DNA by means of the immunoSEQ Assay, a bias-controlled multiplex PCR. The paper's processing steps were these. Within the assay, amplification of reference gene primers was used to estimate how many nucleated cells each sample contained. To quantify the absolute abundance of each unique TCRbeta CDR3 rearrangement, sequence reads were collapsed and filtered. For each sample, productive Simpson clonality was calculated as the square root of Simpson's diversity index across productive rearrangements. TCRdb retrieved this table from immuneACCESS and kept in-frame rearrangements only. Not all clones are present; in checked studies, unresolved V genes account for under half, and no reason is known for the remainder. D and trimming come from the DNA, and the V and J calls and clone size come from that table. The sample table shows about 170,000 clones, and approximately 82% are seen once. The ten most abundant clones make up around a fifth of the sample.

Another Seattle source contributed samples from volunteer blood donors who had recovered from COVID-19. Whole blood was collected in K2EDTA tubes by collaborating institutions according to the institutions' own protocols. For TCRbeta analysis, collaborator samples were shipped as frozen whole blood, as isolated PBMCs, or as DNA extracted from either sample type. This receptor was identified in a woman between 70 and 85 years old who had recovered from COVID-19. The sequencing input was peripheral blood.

The DNA reads as follows: TGTGCCAGCAGCCAAGATTGGGCTAGCGGGGGGGTCGGGTACGAGCAGTACTTC. Its product reads: CASSQDWASGGVGYEQYF. The chain couples TRBV4-2 to TRBJ2-7, with 12 junctional bases fitting TRBD2. Sequences LGHNA (CDR1) and YNFKEQ (CDR2) are obtained from the germline V gene. The junction shows trimming of 0 bases on V and 4 bases on J, and the gene matches do not reach 10 bases of it. Including cysteine and phenylalanine, the CDR3 has 18 amino acids. Only the CDR3 DNA is retained, 54 bases long and in frame from the first base.